This T cell receptor (beta chain) was identified during a study of CXCR3-negative and CXCR3-positive naive CD8 T cells. As to this clonotype: Its target is unknown.

Study conclusions and caveats: TRB CDR3s were more hydrophobic in CXCR3-positive than in CXCR3-negative naive cells.

Libraries of TRB cDNA were made by 5' RACE and carried UMIs. TCRdb reprocessed the 5' RACE reads, keeping one entry per CDR3 protein, no DNA. In total, the table holds 140,000 to 150,000 distinct CDR3 sequences. Material for sequencing was naive CXCR3+ CD8+ T cells from blood. Noted subset: CD45RO-CCR7+CD27+CD95- naive CD8+ T cells expressing CXCR3 (TNR3+). This sequence originates from a human donor in good health. Some clones in this sample may be carry-over from other donors' samples.

The CDR3 loop reads CASSLEPFDTDTQYF. This rearrangement joins TRBV7-2 to TRBJ2-3. CDR3 length: 15 amino acids. From germline, CDR1 is SGHTA and CDR2 FQGNSA.